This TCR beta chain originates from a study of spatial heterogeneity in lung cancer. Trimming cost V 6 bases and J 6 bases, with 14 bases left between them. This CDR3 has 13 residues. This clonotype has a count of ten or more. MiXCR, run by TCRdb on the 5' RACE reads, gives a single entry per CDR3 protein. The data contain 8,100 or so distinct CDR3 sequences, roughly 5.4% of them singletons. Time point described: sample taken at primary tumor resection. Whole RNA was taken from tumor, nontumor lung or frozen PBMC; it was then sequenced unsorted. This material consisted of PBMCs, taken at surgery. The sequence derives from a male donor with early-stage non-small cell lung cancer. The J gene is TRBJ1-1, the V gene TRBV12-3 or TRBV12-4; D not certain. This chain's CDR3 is CASSPPPQSEAFF. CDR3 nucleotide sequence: TGTGCCAGCAGCCCCCCCCCGCAGTCTGAAGCTTTCTTT.